Each of the 21 T cell receptor beta chains below was sequenced from the same sample in a study of T cells after yellow fever vaccination. TCRdb re-derived calls from the 5' RACE reads in MiXCR, one entry per CDR3 protein. The sample lists a few hundred thousand distinct CDR3 sequences; roughly 6.2% were seen once. The starting material was PBMCs, obtained 5 days after the yellow fever booster vaccination. These receptors were taken from a man under 40 who received the YFV17D yellow fever vaccine.

This clonotype was counted a few times. The chain uses TRBV20-1 and TRBJ2-7; 8 bases agree with TRBD2. The V gene's germline CDR1 is DFQATT and CDR2 SNEGSKA (reference sequence). V trimming: 5 bases; J trimming: 5 bases; junction bases outside the gene matches: 8. The CDR3 spans 13 residues. CDR3 residues: CSASRTSRDEQYF. CDR3 coding DNA: TGCAGTGCTTCGCGGACTAGCCGGGACGAGCAGTACTTC.

This clonotype was seen many times. The chain uses TRBV9 and TRBJ2-1; D is perhaps TRBD1 (7 bases). The V gene lost 4 bases and the J gene lost 2 bases, with 13 bases spanning the gap. Germline-derived CDR1 and CDR2 are SGDLS and YYNGEE. The CDR3 contains 15 residues. The CDR3 sequence: CASSPGGGAYNEQFF. CDR3 bases: TGTGCCAGCAGCCCCGGAGGGGGCGCCTACAATGAGCAGTTCTTC.

This clonotype was seen a single time. V and J are TRBV5-8 and TRBJ2-5, with D hard to call. This CDR3 has 12 amino acids. V was shortened by 0 bases and J by 12 bases, with 12 bases between the two germline ends. CDR1 is SGHTS and CDR2 is YDEGEE in the germline V gene. This chain's CDR3 is CASSLGPPEEYF. In nucleotides, the CDR3 is TGTGCCAGCAGCTTGGGACCTCCCGAGGAGTACTTC.

This clonotype has just a few counts. The rearrangement links TRBV5-5 to TRBJ2-5; possible D gene TRBD2, 5 bases. The CDR3 covers 14 residues. The V gene's germline CDR1 is SGHKS and CDR2 YYEKEE (reference sequence). V was pared by 0 bases and J by 5 bases, with 11 bases between. DNA of the CDR3: TGTGCCAGCAGCTTGGGAGCGGACCCGGAGACCCAGTACTTC. Translating it yields CASSLGADPETQYF.

This clonotype was seen many times. V is TRBV5-1 and J is TRBJ2-2, with D maybe TRBD2 (6 bases). CDR3 length: 16 residues. The V end lost 1 base, the J end lost 3 bases, and 13 bases lay between the germline ends. Germline V gene sequence: CDR1 SGHRS, CDR2 YFSETQ. CDR3 sequence (DNA): TGCGCCAGCAGCTTGATGACGGGAGTGGACACCGGGGAGCTGTTTTTT. Protein: CASSLMTGVDTGELFF.

The sample holds a few counts of this clonotype. V and J are TRBV30 and TRBJ2-5; D unclear. From germline, CDR1 is GTSNPN and CDR2 SVGIG (reference sequence). Trimming removed 1 base at V and 2 bases at J, with 8 bases between. This CDR3 has 13 residues. DNA of the CDR3: TGTGCCTGGAGTGATGACCTACAAGAGACCCAGTACTTC. It codes for CAWSDDLQETQYF.

This clonotype was seen only a few times. The J gene is TRBJ2-2, the V gene TRBV12-3 or TRBV12-4; 8 bases fit TRBD2. V was pared by 2 bases and J by 7 bases, with 3 bases of the junction left unmatched. This CDR3 is 14 amino acids long. The DNA of the CDR3 is TGTGCCAGCAGTTTATGGCGGGAGGACGGGGAGCTGTTTTTT. The encoded protein is CASSLWREDGELFF.

The chain links TRBV18 to TRBJ2-1, with TRBD1 matching 12 bases. V lost 4 bases, J lost 9 bases, and 7 bases stayed unmatched. CDR1 and CDR2 (germline): KGHSH, LQKENI. There are 15 residues in the CDR3. CDR3 bases: TGTGCCAGCTCACTTCCGGGACAGGGGGCGCCTGAGCAGTTCTTC. It yields the protein CASSLPGQGAPEQFF.

This clonotype came up a few times. The V call is TRBV11-2, the J call TRBJ2-7; D gene unclear. CDR1 and CDR2 (germline): SGHAT, FQNNGV. The CDR3 contains 13 residues. V lost 5 bases and J lost 5, with 13 bases in between. CDR3 sequence reads: CASSTHNTDEQYF. The CDR3 DNA follows: TGTGCCAGCAGCACCCATAATACCGACGAGCAGTACTTC.

This clonotype was detected many times. The rearrangement joins TRBV20-1 to TRBJ2-7; perhaps TRBD2 as D (6 bases). CDR3 length: 13 residues. Looked up from germline, CDR1 is DFQATT and CDR2 is SNEGSKA (reference sequence). Trimming removed 6 bases at V and 5 bases at J, with 17 bases between. The CDR3 sequence: CSAPIAGGNEQYF. Written as DNA, the CDR3 is TGCAGTGCCCCCATAGCTGGAGGGAACGAGCAGTACTTC.

This clonotype was detected ten times or more. The V and J genes are TRBV5-4 and TRBJ2-7; possibly TRBD2 for D (5 bases). This CDR3 has 13 amino acids. V was trimmed by 2 bases and J by 2 bases, leaving 8 bases between them. CDR1 and CDR2 from the germline V gene are SGHNT and YYREEE (reference sequence). The CDR3 DNA is TGTGCCAGCAGCTTACCCGGGACCTACGAGCAGTACTTC. Translating it yields CASSLPGTYEQYF.

This clonotype came up many times. The rearrangement uses TRBV28 and TRBJ2-3; the D gene is possibly TRBD2 (5 bases). The CDR3 is 14 amino acids. The germline V and J ends were trimmed by 4 bases and 7 bases, with 15 bases remaining between them. The germline V gene has CDR1 MDHEN and CDR2 SYDVKM. CDR3 sequence reads: CASSWLTRRNTQYF. The CDR3 bases are TGTGCCAGCAGTTGGCTTACTAGGCGAAATACGCAGTATTTT.

CDR3 DNA: TGCTGCGCTTGGGGGCCGGGTGGGGGATTGCGGGGCAATGAGCAGTTCTTC. This codes for CCAWGPGGGLRGNEQFF. V gene TRBV20-1 combines with J gene TRBJ2-1, with D perhaps matching TRBD1 or TRBD2 (6 bases each). The CDR3 runs to 17 residues. Germline CDR1 DFQATT, CDR2 SNEGSKA (reference sequence).

This clonotype has more than one count but fewer than ten. The chain has TRBV30 and TRBJ1-2, with D perhaps matching TRBD1 (5 bases). The CDR3 has 13 amino acids. V was shortened by 3 bases and J by 7 bases, with 15 bases between the two germline ends. The germline V gene encodes CDR1 GTSNPN and CDR2 SVGIG (reference sequence). DNA for the CDR3: TGTGCCTGGAGCCCAGCCCGGAGGGGTGGCTACACCTTC. It translates to CAWSPARRGGYTF.

This clonotype was observed a few times. V and J are TRBV5-1 and TRBJ2-7; D possibly corresponds to TRBD2 (5 bases). V was trimmed by 0 bases and J by 4 bases, leaving 8 bases between them. The CDR3 is 13 amino acids. Germline CDR1 and CDR2: SGHRS and YFSETQ. CDR3: CASSLVTGYEQYF. The DNA for the CDR3 is TGCGCCAGCAGCTTGGTTACGGGGTACGAGCAGTACTTC.

This clonotype has a count of ten or more. The chain combines TRBV7-9 with TRBJ2-7; D gene ambiguous. The V gene lost 5 bases and the J gene lost 0 bases, with 11 bases spanning the gap. CDR3 length: 14 amino acids. Germline CDR1 SEHNR, CDR2 FQNEAQ (reference sequence). Here the CDR3 DNA reads TGTGCCAGCAGCCCAGTCGATAGCTCCTACGAGCAGTACTTC. It codes for CASSPVDSSYEQYF.

This clonotype was seen more than once but under ten times. This chain joins TRBV12-3 or TRBV12-4 and TRBJ1-3; D ambiguous. The CDR3 loop spans 14 amino acids. Trimming removed 6 bases at V and 2 bases at J, with 11 bases between. The CDR3 reads CASSLTVPGNTIYF. CDR3 DNA sequence: TGTGCCAGCAGCCTAACGGTCCCTGGAAACACCATATATTTT.

The chain has TRBV18 and TRBJ2-2, with D possibly being TRBD1 (5 bases). The CDR3 length is 14 residues. Germline CDR1 reads KGHSH; CDR2 reads LQKENI. Trimming pared 2 bases from V and 5 bases from J, leaving 9 bases between. CDR3 residues: CASSPSRVTGELFF. In DNA, the CDR3 is TGTGCCAGCTCACCATCCAGGGTTACCGGGGAGCTGTTTTTT.

In this sample, this clonotype turned up a few times. V and J are TRBV18 and TRBJ2-1; 10 nucleotides agree with TRBD2. The V and J ends lost 6 bases and 7 bases, in that order; junction bases with no gene match: 12. The CDR3 extends over 16 amino acids. Germline CDR1 is KGHSH and CDR2 is LQKENI. The CDR3 DNA reads TGTGCCAGCTCCCCCCCGAGGGGACTAGCGAGGAATGAGCAGTTCTTC. This gives the protein CASSPPRGLARNEQFF.

The chain uses TRBV12-3 or TRBV12-4 and TRBJ2-4; the D is unclear. Trimming shortened V by 8 bases and J by 0 bases, and 14 bases separated the two germline ends. CDR3 length equals 15 residues. CDR3 loop: CASQTTGLAKNIQYF. CDR3 in DNA: TGTGCCAGCCAAACTACCGGGCTAGCCAAAAACATTCAGTACTTC.

The sample holds many counts of this clonotype. The chain uses TRBV25-1 and TRBJ2-2; D is unresolved. Germline CDR1 MGHDK, CDR2 SYGVNS. V was clipped by 1 base and J by 7 bases, with 10 bases between them. The CDR3 covers 14 residues. The CDR3 nucleotides are TGTGCCAGCAGTGAATCGTGGGCGCACGGGGAGCTGTTTTTT. Protein product: CASSESWAHGELFF.